This entry features one T cell receptor beta chain sequence. The sample comes from a study of blood T cell repertoires in COVID-19. Background on the study: Spain, Italy and the United States supplied samples that represented acute and convalescent COVID-19. Sources were T cells, B-cell-depleted T cells, or PBMCs; the material itself was cDNA or gDNA.

Data came from immunoSEQ multiplex PCR; TCRdb stores just in-frame clones and leaves some out. Here the sample spans 85,000 to 100,000 clones, almost 90% being singletons. Seattle participants joined during active infection and were tracked over time. This TCR came from a man aged 50 to 60 with COVID-19, enrolled during active disease. The sequencing input was peripheral blood.

CDR3 nucleotides: TGTGCCAGCAGCTTAGACAGGGCGAACACCGGGGAGCTGTTTTTT. It is translated as CASSLDRANTGELFF. The V gene is TRBV11-3, the J gene TRBJ2-2; D perhaps matches TRBD1 (5 bases). Germline CDR1 SGHNT, CDR2 YENEEA. The CDR3 totals 15 residues. Trimming removed 0 bases at V and 0 bases at J, with 5 bases between.